These 19 T cell receptor beta chains share one sample of origin, sequenced in a study of post-analysis software for immune sequencing data. These receptors are not linked to any known antigen. Points from the study as a whole: Comparison of patients with controls showed 5 or 6 TRBV segments more frequent in patients, TRBV5-6, TRBV5-1 and TRBV20-1 among them.

Unique molecular identifiers featured in each of the TCR beta cDNA libraries. TCRdb reprocessed the PCR reads via MiXCR and lists one record per CDR3 protein. The repertoire holds roughly 800,000 distinct CDR3 sequences, with about 43% as singletons. Specimen: blood. The receptors were sampled from a girl aged 10 to 17 with multiple sclerosis.

V is TRBV2 and J is TRBJ2-1; either TRBD1 or TRBD2 may fit D (5 bases each). Germline-derived CDR1 and CDR2 are SNHLY and FYNNEI. The CDR3 is 15 amino acids. The V end lost 5 bases, the J end lost 2 bases, and 13 bases lay between the germline ends. The CDR3 loop is CASSFEGTPYNEQFF. The CDR3 bases are TGTGCCAGCAGTTTCGAGGGGACCCCCTACAATGAGCAGTTCTTC.

As DNA, the CDR3 is TGTGCCAGCAGTTTCTGGCGGGGTAGCTCCTACAATGAGCAGTTCTTC. Its protein is CASSFWRGSSYNEQFF. V usage is TRBV27 and J usage is TRBJ2-1; D possibly corresponds to TRBD2 (6 bases). CDR1 and CDR2 (germline): MNHEY, SMNVEV (reference sequence). V was pared by 3 bases and J by 0 bases, with 12 bases between. CDR3 size: 16 residues.

The chain carries TRBV24-1 and TRBJ2-5; TRBD1 aligns across 8 bases. Germline CDR1 and CDR2: KGHDR and SFDVKD. The trim removed 7 bases at V and 5 bases at J, leaving 8 bases unmatched. The CDR3 totals 14 residues. The CDR3 sequence is CATRDPRDRETQYF. CDR3 in DNA: TGTGCCACCAGGGATCCCCGGGACAGGGAGACCCAGTACTTC.

This chain links TRBV2 with TRBJ1-1, with D perhaps TRBD1 (5 bases). The germline V and J ends were trimmed by 4 bases and 5 bases, with 11 bases remaining between them. Germline loops: CDR1 SNHLY, CDR2 FYNNEI. CDR3 length equals 13 residues. For the CDR3, the DNA is TGTGCCAGCAGTGGGGGCCCGCGTACTGAAGCTTTCTTT. Encoded protein: CASSGGPRTEAFF.

The table lists this clonotype with a few counts. The gene calls are TRBV9 and TRBJ2-5; a possible D gene is TRBD2 (5 bases). Trimming left V 0 bases short and J 5 bases short, with 17 bases between. Germline V lookup: CDR1 SGDLS, CDR2 YYNGEE. This CDR3 is 16 amino acids long. The CDR3 coding sequence is TGTGCCAGCAGCGTAGCGTCGGCGGGCGCCCGGGAGACCCAGTACTTC. Encoded protein: CASSVASAGARETQYF.

This clonotype has only a few counts. This rearrangement joins TRBV10-3 to TRBJ2-7, with a weak D call TRBD1 (6 bases). The CDR3 loop spans 16 amino acids. Germline V gene sequence: CDR1 ENHRY, CDR2 SYGVKD. V was trimmed by 6 bases and J by 0 bases, leaving 18 bases between them. The CDR3 DNA is TGTGCCATCAGGCGGCACCTAAGGGGGAACTCCTACGAGCAGTACTTC. Translating gives CAIRRHLRGNSYEQYF.

In this sample, this clonotype turned up a few times. V usage is TRBV5-6 and J usage is TRBJ2-5, with 7 bases that match TRBD2. V lost 0 bases, J lost 6 bases, and 8 bases stayed unmatched. The germline gives CDR1 SGHDT, CDR2 YYEEEE. The CDR3 runs 15 residues. In DNA, the CDR3 is TGTGCCAGCAGCTTGGTCGGCAGAAGCGGGAAGACCCAGTACTTC. Translated, it gives CASSLVGRSGKTQYF. The entire variable domain, with the rest obtained from reference TRBV5-6 and TRBJ2-5, is as follows: DAGVTQSPTHLIKTRGQQVTLRCSPKSGHDTVSWYQQALGQGPQFIFQYYEEEERQRGNFPDRFSGHQFPNYSSELNVNALLLGDSALYLCASSLVGRSGKTQYFGPGTRLLVL.

This clonotype occurred a few times. V and J are TRBV12-3 or TRBV12-4 and TRBJ2-1; 11 positions match TRBD2. The junction had 9 bases not matched to a gene; V was cut back by 7 bases and J by 4 bases. The CDR3 covers 16 residues. The CDR3 protein is CASKKTSGELYNEQFF. In nucleotides, the CDR3 is TGTGCCAGCAAGAAGACTAGCGGGGAACTATACAATGAGCAGTTCTTC.

V and J are TRBV3-1 and TRBJ1-2; D ambiguous. CDR1 is LGHDT, CDR2 YNNKEL, per germline (reference sequence). The V end was cut by 5 bases, the J end by 7 bases, with 20 bases between. There are 15 residues in the CDR3. This CDR3 is CASSYRWALTSGYTF. CDR3 nucleotide sequence: TGTGCCAGCAGCTACAGATGGGCCCTTACGAGTGGCTACACCTTC.

V and J are TRBV7-9 and TRBJ1-5; a weak D match, TRBD1 (6 bases). This CDR3 has 14 amino acids. Germline CDR1 is SEHNR and CDR2 is FQNEAQ (reference sequence). With 5 bases removed from V and 6 bases from J, the gap between germline ends came to 14 bases. The CDR3 region is CASSNSQGSQPQHF. In DNA form, the CDR3 reads TGTGCCAGCAGCAACTCACAGGGTTCTCAGCCCCAGCATTTT.

The gene calls are TRBV10-2 and TRBJ2-5; D is unresolved. The better agreement between TRBJ2-7 and the DNA end casts doubt on the J call. Germline CDR1 is WSHSY and CDR2 is SAAADI. There are 13 residues in the CDR3. This CDR3 reads CASTRQLGDEQYF. DNA for the CDR3: TGCGCCAGCACACGGCAACTCGGCGACGAGCAGTACTTC.

In the case of this clonotype: At one end, the junction sequence differs from germline, possibly due to a read error. This chain connects TRBV12-3 or TRBV12-4 to TRBJ1-1; no clear D gene. CDR3 length equals 13 residues. CDR3 sequence: CAGSLEHDTEAFF. The CDR3 DNA follows: TGTGCCGGCAGTTTAGAACACGACACTGAAGCTTTCTTT.

The rearrangement uses TRBV7-9 and TRBJ2-5; 7 bases agree with TRBD1. V lost 2 bases, J lost 2 bases, and 8 bases stayed unmatched. The V gene's germline CDR1 is SEHNR and CDR2 FQNEAQ (reference sequence). The CDR3 length is 16 residues. CDR3 protein: CASSLWGTGVQETQYF. CDR3 bases: TGTGCCAGCAGCTTATGGGGAACAGGGGTTCAAGAGACCCAGTACTTC.

The CDR3 protein is CASCGQGNEKLFF. CDR3 DNA: TGTGCCTCTTGCGGGCAGGGAAACGAAAAACTGTTTTTT. V gene TRBV19 combines with J gene TRBJ1-4; weak D call: TRBD1 (5 bases). The CDR3 covers 13 residues. Germline CDR1 is LNHDA and CDR2 is SQIVND (reference sequence). V shed 11 bases and J shed 8 bases, with 18 bases lying between them.

This clonotype appeared a few times. This chain links TRBV10-3 with TRBJ2-7; 8 bases line up with TRBD2. The junction had 4 bases not matched to a gene; V was cut back by 6 bases and J by 0 bases. Germline V lookup: CDR1 ENHRY, CDR2 SYGVKD. The CDR3 sequence is 14 residues long. CDR3 nucleotide sequence: TGTGCCATCAGGCCGAGCGGGAGCTCCTACGAGCAGTACTTC. This sequence encodes CAIRPSGSSYEQYF.

V gene TRBV25-1 combines with J gene TRBJ2-5, with D possibly TRBD2 on 6 matching bases. The J call may be mistaken, given a closer DNA end match to TRBJ2-7. Per germline, CDR1 MGHDK and CDR2 SYGVNS. The CDR3 length is 16 residues. The CDR3 sequence: CASSEAVGLLAYEQYF. The CDR3 DNA reads as TGTGCCAGCAGTGAAGCGGTAGGACTACTAGCATACGAGCAGTACTTC.

This clonotype was found a few times. The chain combines TRBV9 with TRBJ1-2; D is unclear. CDR1 and CDR2 (germline): SGDLS, YYNGEE. The V end lost 3 bases, the J end lost 5 bases, and 17 bases lay between the germline ends. The CDR3 sequence is 15 residues long. Written as DNA, the CDR3 is TGTGCCAGCAGCGCCAACCTAGACGGGTCTTATGGCTACACCTTC. This codes for CASSANLDGSYGYTF.

This clonotype is a singleton in its sample. The chain couples TRBV12-3 or TRBV12-4 to TRBJ2-1; a weak D match, TRBD1 (6 bases). This CDR3 has 14 amino acids. Trimming left V 6 bases short and J 8 bases short, with 17 bases between. The DNA of the CDR3 is TGTGCCAGCAGCAGCGTCGGGACAAGTGATGAGCAGTTCTTC. Translated, it gives CASSSVGTSDEQFF.

This clonotype has just a few counts. V and J are TRBV13 and TRBJ2-5; 8 bases match TRBD1. The CDR3 has 15 residues. Germline V CDR1 and CDR2: PRHDT, FYEKMQ (reference sequence). V lost 5 bases and J lost 2; bases outside the gene matches: 7. The CDR3 coding sequence is TGTGCCAGCAGCCCCCTCCGGGACAGGCAAGAGACCCAGTACTTC. This sequence encodes CASSPLRDRQETQYF.